This T cell receptor (beta chain) was identified in a study of blood T cell repertoires in COVID-19. At the level of the study: Collection of acute and convalescent COVID-19 samples took place in the United States, Italy and Spain. The cDNA or gDNA used as material had been derived from T cells, B-cell-depleted T cells, or PBMCs.

The CDR3 covers 16 residues. Germline-derived CDR1 and CDR2 are MNHEY and SVGAGI. Trimming at V came to 4 bases and at J to 0 bases, leaving 6 bases not matched to a gene. How the authors handled the data: Estimation of nucleated cell counts relied on the amplification of reference gene primers. Measured with immunoSEQ multiplex PCR; TCRdb has only the in-frame clones, and not every one. The D gene and trimming were derived from the DNA, and the V and J assignments and clone size from that table. The sample includes 81,000 or so clones, over 75% of them seen just once. The material sequenced was peripheral blood. The gene calls are TRBV6-5 and TRBJ2-7; 10 bases align to TRBD2. The clonotype was recovered from a man aged 65 to 85 with active or convalescent COVID-19. This CDR3 reads CASSSISGGSSYEQYF. The CDR3 DNA reads TGTGCCAGCAGTTCAATTAGCGGGGGGTCCTCCTACGAGCAGTACTTC.